This T cell receptor beta chain was found in a study of T cell changes during pregnancy in multiple sclerosis. The CDR3 spans 14 residues. The germline gives CDR1 SGHRS, CDR2 YFSETQ. J lost 4 bases, V lost 2 bases, and 4 bases had no gene match. Assay used: immunoSEQ multiplex PCR; TCRdb lists only in-frame clones, some missing. This sample has just under 80,000 clones, with about 93% found just once. This sequence originates from a female donor with multiple sclerosis, enrolled in a pregnancy study. The material sequenced was peripheral blood, taken in the first trimester of pregnancy. V is TRBV5-1 and J is TRBJ1-1; 8 nucleotides line up with TRBD1. This CDR3 is CASSLGQGRTEAFF. As DNA, the CDR3 is TGCGCCAGCAGCTTAGGACAGGGCCGCACTGAAGCTTTCTTT.